A selection of T cell receptor beta chains follows, all from one sample in a study of blood T cell repertoires in COVID-19. Sequenced by immunoSEQ multiplex PCR; TCRdb stores in-frame clones only, minus some. In the table there are roughly 260,000 clones, about 85% of which are singletons. The sample consisted of peripheral blood. The origin of the receptors is a woman between 45 and 65 years old who had recovered from COVID-19. CDR3s include the opening cysteine and the closing phenylalanine or tryptophan. Fields, in order: CDR3 length, J gene, V gene, clone size, D gene, CDR3 protein, CDR3 DNA. A D gene is named only where the DNA matches it firmly. Rows give clone size only sometimes, using once, few, many, or a class for an expanded clone.

>15|TRBJ1-4|TRBV28|.|.
CVSSLHSTTNEKLFF
TGTGTCAGCAGTTTACACAGTACAACTAATGAAAAACTGTTTTTT
>15|TRBJ1-6|TRBV5-1|few|.
CASSLDGRSNSPLHF
TGCGCCAGCAGCTTGGATGGCAGATCAAATTCACCCCTCCACTTT
>13|TRBJ1-1|TRBV19|.|TRBD1
CASSIAGTGEAFF
TGTGCCAGTAGTATAGCCGGGACAGGTGAAGCTTTCTTT
>15|TRBJ1-2|TRBV5-4|few|.
CASSLGLMRADGYTF
TGTGCCAGCAGCTTGGGACTCATGAGGGCAGATGGCTACACCTTC
>17|TRBJ2-7|TRBV5-1|once|TRBD2
CASSLAPSGSSLREQYF
TGCGCCAGCAGCTTGGCGCCTAGCGGGAGTTCTTTGCGCGAGCAGTACTTC
>14|TRBJ2-5|TRBV6-5|.|TRBD2
CASSYSRGSETQYF
TGTGCCAGCAGTTACTCGCGGGGGTCAGAGACCCAGTACTTC
>15|TRBJ2-1|TRBV18|.|.
CASSPLRDSYNEQFF
TGTGCCAGCTCACCACTTCGCGACTCCTACAATGAGCAGTTCTTC
>15|TRBJ2-7|TRBV25-1|.|.
CASSEYPGMANEQYF
TGTGCCAGCAGTGAATATCCCGGGATGGCCAACGAGCAGTACTTC
>13|TRBJ1-5|TRBV4-3|.|.
CASSQLGAQPQHF
TGCGCCAGCAGCCAACTGGGGGCTCAGCCCCAGCATTTT
>13|TRBJ1-2|TRBV30|.|.
CAWRVGGGYGYTF
TGTGCCTGGAGAGTGGGGGGTGGCTATGGCTACACCTTC
>15|TRBJ1-5|TRBV6-5|.|.
CASCRRGTLREPQHF
TGTGCCAGCTGTAGGCGGGGGACGCTTAGAGAGCCCCAGCATTTT
>15|TRBJ2-7|TRBV28|.|TRBD1
CASRPRDRPTYEQYF
TGTGCCAGCAGGCCCCGGGACAGACCTACCTACGAGCAGTACTTC
>13|TRBJ1-2|TRBV5-1|.|TRBD1
CASSPQGAEGYTF
TGCGCCAGCAGCCCACAGGGGGCGGAAGGCTACACCTTC
>14|TRBJ2-4|TRBV6-1|.|.
CASSAGVSKNIQYF
TGTGCCAGCAGCGCAGGGGTTAGCAAAAACATTCAGTACTTC
>19|TRBJ1-2|TRBV11-2|.|TRBD1
CASSLDLWDRGRGTQDYTF
TGTGCCAGCAGCTTAGATCTCTGGGACAGGGGGCGCGGGACCCAAGACTACACCTTC
>14|TRBJ1-6|TRBV7-2|.|.
CASSLERENSPLHF
TGTGCCAGCAGCTTAGAACGGGAAAATTCACCCCTCCACTTT
>15|TRBJ2-3|TRBV5-1|.|TRBD2
CASSPGTSGPDTQYF
TGCGCCAGCAGCCCAGGGACTAGCGGTCCAGATACGCAGTATTTT
>14|TRBJ2-7|TRBV9|.|TRBD2
CASSFGRGSYEQYF
TGTGCCAGCAGCTTCGGGAGGGGGTCCTACGAGCAGTACTTC
>16|TRBJ2-7|TRBV2|.|.
CASSGRLRGDPYEQYF
TGTGCCAGCAGTGGACGTCTTCGCGGAGATCCCTACGAGCAGTACTTC
>15|TRBJ2-7|TRBV5-1|.|.
CASSRDKELSYEQYF
TGCGCCAGCAGTCGAGACAAAGAGCTCTCCTACGAGCAGTACTTC
>17|TRBJ2-1|TRBV27|.|.
CASSLELRAGRWNEQFF
TGTGCCAGCAGTTTGGAACTGCGGGCAGGGAGGTGGAATGAGCAGTTCTTC
>15|TRBJ1-1|TRBV2|.|TRBD1
CASREGAGGWTEAFF
TGTGCCAGCAGGGAGGGGGCCGGGGGATGGACTGAAGCTTTCTTT
>17|TRBJ2-5|TRBV18|.|TRBD1
CASSRTGGTVGSETQYF
TGTGCCAGCTCACGGACAGGGGGCACCGTGGGGTCAGAGACCCAGTACTTC